This T cell receptor (beta chain) was sequenced in a study of regulatory T cells in long-lasting Graves disease. Stated time point: persistent/refractory GD, antithyroid drugs over 5 years with positive TRAb. RNA isolated from PBMCs was used to make the TCR library. This clonotype has more than one count but fewer than ten. Researchers made TCR beta libraries by using iRepertoire HTBI primers and running Arm-PCR on CDR3 regions. TCRdb recomputed calls from the multiplex PCR reads with MiXCR, one row per CDR3 protein. In the table there are 650,000 to 850,000 distinct CDR3 sequences, around 30% of which are singletons. From germline, CDR1 is DFQATT and CDR2 SNEGSKA (reference sequence). Trimming stripped 2 bases from V and 3 bases from J, with 11 bases between. CDR3 size: 13 residues.

This TCR was recovered from a female donor with Graves disease. The input for sequencing was peripheral blood mononuclear cells (PBMCs), taken when the disease was refractory, from a patient treated with antithyroid drugs. This chain links TRBV20-1 with TRBJ2-7; perhaps TRBD2 as D (5 bases). Here the CDR3 DNA reads TGCAGTGCTAGACTGGGGAGTTACTACGAGCAGTACTTC. Translation gives CSARLGSYYEQYF.